Listed below are T cell receptor beta chains from one sample, sequenced in a study of cytomegalovirus exposure and HLA in healthy donors. Here immunoSEQ multiplex PCR was the method, and the copy in TCRdb shows in-frame clones only, minus some. The repertoire holds about 72,000 clones, approximately 78% seen once, with around 3.6% in the top ten. Sequences were obtained from PBMCs. All receptors derive from a man in his forties in good health and CMV-seronegative. The CDR3 runs from the conserved cysteine through the conserved F or W. Fields, in order: J gene, D gene, V gene, CDR3 protein. D genes are given only for firm matches.

TRBJ1-4,NA,TRBV5-1,CASSPGGSTNEKLFF
TRBJ1-6,NA,TRBV11-2,CASSYDLGYSPLHF
TRBJ1-1,NA,TRBV11-2,CASSPAAGGRTEAFF
TRBJ1-3,NA,TRBV29-1,CSVEDLHGFGGNTIYF
TRBJ1-6,NA,TRBV18,CASSQGQSSYNSPLHF
TRBJ2-7,TRBD1,TRBV7-9,CATGQGSYEQYF
TRBJ1-2,NA,TRBV7-2,CASRFSGSSKGYGYTF
TRBJ1-4,TRBD1,TRBV6-5,CASRGQTNEKLFF
TRBJ1-2,TRBD1,TRBV9,CASRATGGAKGYTF
TRBJ2-5,NA,TRBV5-4,CASSLGTTQETQYF